These T cell receptor beta chains were read from a single sample in a study of blood T cell repertoires in COVID-19. The assay was immunoSEQ multiplex PCR, and TCRdb's table has in-frame clones only and misses some. The profile shows about 400,000 clones, around 92% of them singletons. Material for sequencing was peripheral blood. The source of these receptors is a man aged 40-49 years with acute or convalescent COVID-19. Each CDR3 is given with its conserved first and last residue. Each record gives: V gene, clone size, D gene, J gene, CDR3 protein, CDR3 DNA. The D gene is left open where the match is weak. Expanded clones are given a class, and other clones once, few, many or no size at all.

V: TRBV9
size: .
D: .
J: TRBJ2-3
CDR3: CASSPGGGRTDTQYF
DNA: TGTGCCAGCAGCCCCGGAGGGGGCCGGACAGATACGCAGTATTTT

V: TRBV6-5
size: .
D: TRBD1
J: TRBJ1-4
CDR3: CASSYGAGGSEKLFF
DNA: TGTGCCAGCAGTTATGGGGCAGGGGGCAGTGAAAAACTGTTTTTT

V: TRBV5-6
size: .
D: TRBD2
J: TRBJ2-3
CDR3: CASSLVLAGGRTDTQYF
DNA: TGTGCCAGCAGCTTGGTACTAGCGGGGGGGCGGACAGATACGCAGTATTTT

V: TRBV9
size: .
D: .
J: TRBJ1-1
CDR3: CASTPAGVTEAFF
DNA: TGTGCCAGCACCCCGGCGGGGGTCACTGAAGCTTTCTTT

V: TRBV7-3
size: once
D: TRBD1
J: TRBJ1-4
CDR3: CASSPTGSTNEKLFF
DNA: TGTGCCAGCAGCCCGACAGGGTCTACTAATGAAAAACTGTTTTTT

V: TRBV19
size: .
D: .
J: TRBJ1-2
CDR3: CARRTANYGYTF
DNA: TGTGCCAGACGCACAGCTAACTATGGCTACACCTTC

V: TRBV4-2
size: .
D: TRBD1
J: TRBJ1-6
CDR3: CASSPNPGTGNSPLHF
DNA: TGTGCCAGCAGCCCCAATCCCGGGACAGGGAATTCACCCCTCCACTTT

V: TRBV30
size: .
D: .
J: TRBJ2-7
CDR3: CAWDRYQGYEQYF
DNA: TGTGCCTGGGATCGGTACCAGGGCTACGAGCAGTACTTC

V: TRBV24-1
size: .
D: .
J: TRBJ2-5
CDR3: CATSDLPRLKETQYF
DNA: TGTGCCACCAGTGATTTGCCCAGACTGAAAGAGACCCAGTACTTC

V: TRBV5-6
size: once
D: .
J: TRBJ2-7
CDR3: CASSFLGAGYEQYF
DNA: TGTGCCAGCAGCTTCTTGGGGGCTGGCTACGAGCAGTACTTC

V: TRBV19
size: .
D: .
J: TRBJ1-4
CDR3: CASSIAVSGPNEKLFF
DNA: TGTGCCAGTAGTATAGCGGTTTCAGGGCCTAATGAAAAACTGTTTTTT

V: TRBV6-2/TRBV6-3
size: .
D: TRBD2
J: TRBJ2-2
CDR3: CASSPPAGGPGTGELFF
DNA: TGTGCCAGCAGCCCGCCAGCGGGGGGGCCCGGCACCGGGGAGCTGTTTTTT

V: TRBV10-1
size: .
D: .
J: TRBJ1-1
CDR3: CASSRQVQRPQNTEAFF
DNA: TGCGCCAGCAGCCGACAGGTCCAGCGTCCCCAGAACACTGAAGCTTTCTTT

V: TRBV5-6
size: .
D: .
J: TRBJ1-1
CDR3: CASSSENTEAFF
DNA: TGTGCCAGCAGCTCAGAGAACACTGAAGCTTTCTTT

V: TRBV7-2
size: .
D: .
J: TRBJ1-1
CDR3: CASSQTRYDTEAFF
DNA: TGTGCCAGCAGCCAAACCCGGTATGACACTGAAGCTTTCTTT

V: TRBV15
size: once
D: TRBD2
J: TRBJ2-1
CDR3: CATSRDLLAGGSNEQFF
DNA: TGTGCCACCAGCAGAGATCTACTAGCGGGAGGGTCCAATGAGCAGTTCTTC

V: TRBV5-5
size: .
D: .
J: TRBJ1-4
CDR3: CASSLTARGVELFF
DNA: TGTGCCAGCAGCTTGACAGCCCGCGGGGTGGAACTGTTTTTT

V: TRBV9
size: .
D: TRBD1
J: TRBJ2-7
CDR3: CASSVGGDSYEQYF
DNA: TGTGCCAGCAGCGTAGGAGGGGACAGCTACGAGCAGTACTTC

V: TRBV2
size: .
D: .
J: TRBJ2-5
CDR3: CASSSLEPRETQYF
DNA: TGTGCCAGCAGTTCTCTAGAACCACGGGAGACCCAGTACTTC

V: TRBV28
size: .
D: .
J: TRBJ1-5
CDR3: CASSLYQGWDSNQPQHF
DNA: TGTGCCAGCAGTTTATACCAGGGATGGGACTCTAATCAGCCCCAGCATTTT

V: TRBV28
size: .
D: .
J: TRBJ1-5
CDR3: CASSLMRLPQHF
DNA: TGTGCCAGCAGTCTTATGCGCCTGCCCCAGCATTTT

V: TRBV6-5
size: .
D: TRBD1
J: TRBJ2-5
CDR3: CASSLRTGQETQYF
DNA: TGTGCCAGCAGTCTAAGGACAGGACAAGAGACCCAGTACTTC

V: TRBV15
size: .
D: .
J: TRBJ1-2
CDR3: CATSRDMGRTIGYTF
DNA: TGTGCCACCAGCAGAGATATGGGACGGACTATTGGCTACACCTTC

V: TRBV19
size: once
D: .
J: TRBJ1-1
CDR3: CASSNNRVLGTEAFF
DNA: TGTGCCAGTAGTAACAACAGGGTTCTCGGCACTGAAGCTTTCTTT

V: TRBV9
size: .
D: TRBD1
J: TRBJ2-7
CDR3: CASSVGTGSVEQYF
DNA: TGTGCCAGCAGCGTCGGGACAGGGTCCGTCGAGCAGTACTTC

V: TRBV6-5
size: .
D: TRBD1
J: TRBJ1-4
CDR3: CASSKNPGQNEKLFF
DNA: TGTGCCAGCAGTAAAAACCCGGGACAGAATGAAAAACTGTTTTTT

V: TRBV15
size: .
D: .
J: TRBJ2-3
CDR3: CATSTSLTRGDTQYF
DNA: TGTGCCACCAGCACGAGCCTGACTAGAGGAGATACGCAGTATTTT

V: TRBV6-5
size: .
D: TRBD2
J: TRBJ2-7
CDR3: CASSRGGHEQYF
DNA: TGTGCCAGCAGTCGGGGGGGACACGAGCAGTACTTC

V: TRBV7-9
size: .
D: .
J: TRBJ1-1
CDR3: CASSLRQMNTEAFF
DNA: TGTGCCAGCAGCTTACGACAGATGAACACTGAAGCTTTCTTT

V: TRBV28
size: .
D: TRBD2
J: TRBJ2-7
CDR3: CASTFRPGLAGISYEQYF
DNA: TGTGCCAGCACCTTTAGACCGGGACTAGCGGGAATCTCCTACGAGCAGTACTTC

V: TRBV11-2
size: once
D: .
J: TRBJ1-1
CDR3: CASSPRVTDTEAFF
DNA: TGTGCCAGCAGCCCTCGGGTGACCGACACTGAAGCTTTCTTT

V: TRBV6-6
size: .
D: .
J: TRBJ2-3
CDR3: CASSYVLAVDTQYF
DNA: TGTGCCAGCAGTTACGTTTTGGCCGTAGATACGCAGTATTTT

V: TRBV11-2
size: .
D: TRBD1
J: TRBJ1-1
CDR3: CASSLVPGQNTEAFF
DNA: TGTGCCAGCAGCTTAGTTCCGGGACAGAATACTGAAGCTTTCTTT

V: TRBV7-9
size: once
D: .
J: TRBJ1-6
CDR3: CASSFSNSPLHF
DNA: TGTGCCAGCAGCTTTTCAAATTCACCCCTCCACTTT

V: TRBV6-2/TRBV6-3
size: .
D: .
J: TRBJ1-2
CDR3: CASSYSRVPSNYGYTF
DNA: TGTGCCAGCAGTTACTCCAGGGTACCATCTAACTATGGCTACACCTTC

V: TRBV7-9
size: .
D: TRBD1
J: TRBJ2-1
CDR3: CASSSLGQGPQEQFF
DNA: TGTGCCAGCAGCTCTTTGGGACAGGGCCCACAAGAGCAGTTCTTC

V: TRBV6-1
size: .
D: TRBD1
J: TRBJ2-3
CDR3: CASRTTGDSTDTQYF
DNA: TGTGCCAGCAGGACGACAGGGGATAGCACAGATACGCAGTATTTT

V: TRBV18
size: .
D: TRBD1
J: TRBJ1-2
CDR3: CASSPRQGSGYGYTF
DNA: TGTGCCAGCTCACCGAGACAGGGGTCGGGCTATGGCTACACCTTC

V: TRBV5-5
size: .
D: .
J: TRBJ2-5
CDR3: CASSTIRGNTETQYF
DNA: TGTGCCAGCAGCACCATTCGGGGGAATACGGAGACCCAGTACTTC

V: TRBV25-1
size: once
D: TRBD1
J: TRBJ1-2
CDR3: CASSGGTGIDYGYTF
DNA: TGTGCCAGCAGTGGGGGGACAGGGATTGACTATGGCTACACCTTC

V: TRBV5-1
size: .
D: .
J: TRBJ1-2
CDR3: CASSLDEGVGYTF
DNA: TGCGCCAGCAGCTTGGATGAGGGGGTTGGCTACACCTTC

V: TRBV19
size: .
D: .
J: TRBJ1-1
CDR3: CASSIRVAEGAFF
DNA: TGTGCCAGTAGTATACGGGTAGCAGAGGGAGCTTTCTTT

V: TRBV7-8
size: .
D: TRBD1
J: TRBJ1-1
CDR3: CASSLRRTGGEEAFF
DNA: TGTGCCAGCAGCTTACGTCGAACAGGGGGCGAAGAAGCTTTCTTT

V: TRBV10-3
size: .
D: TRBD2
J: TRBJ2-3
CDR3: CAISESAGGNTDTQYF
DNA: TGTGCCATCAGTGAGTCGGCGGGAGGGAACACAGATACGCAGTATTTT